The 12 T cell receptor beta chains in this list originate from one sample, sequenced in a study of Ad26.COV2.S vaccination and SARS-CoV-2 variants. TCRdb's table, derived via immunoSEQ multiplex PCR, lists solely in-frame clones and lacks some. The sample contains more than 400,000 clones, around 90% of which appear only once. As to treatment: around 19 received Ad26.COV2.S at low or high dose, single or two shots; about 5 received placebo; per-sample allocation not given. Day 63 following the first vaccine or placebo injection was when the samples were taken. This material consisted of peripheral blood, taken in a trial of Ad26.COV2.S vaccine versus placebo. The receptors derive from a person between 18 and 65 years old who received the Ad26.COV2.S COVID-19 vaccine or a placebo.

J is TRBJ2-1 and V is TRBV5-6, with TRBD2 as a possible D gene (5 bases). V was cut by 4 bases and J by 2 bases, with 16 bases left in between. This CDR3 comprises 16 residues. Germline-derived CDR1 and CDR2 are SGHDT and YYEEEE. The CDR3 sequence: CASSRRRTSPYNEQFF. In DNA, the CDR3 is TGTGCCAGCAGCAGAAGGAGGACTTCGCCCTACAATGAGCAGTTCTTC.

This clone has a single count. The rearrangement links TRBV6-1 to TRBJ1-1; 8 positions match TRBD1. V shed 2 bases and J 5 bases; nucleotides not matched to a gene: 7. The germline gives CDR1 MNHNS, CDR2 SASEGT. There are 15 residues in the CDR3. In DNA form, the CDR3 reads TGTGCCAGCAGTGAATTGGCAGGGGGCTTTACTGAAGCTTTCTTT. Translated, it gives CASSELAGGFTEAFF.

This clone was detected only a few times. The chain combines TRBV27 with TRBJ2-1; a possible D gene is TRBD2 (5 bases). V shed 3 bases and J shed 6 bases, with 12 bases lying between them. Germline V gene lookup returns CDR1 MNHEY and CDR2 SMNVEV (reference sequence). The CDR3 runs 14 residues. The CDR3 bases are TGTGCCAGCAGTTTGCCCCCCGGAGGCAATGAGCAGTTCTTC. It translates to CASSLPPGGNEQFF.

This chain connects TRBV6-5 to TRBJ2-1, with D tentatively TRBD1 or TRBD2 (6 bases each). CDR1 and CDR2 (germline): MNHEY, SVGAGI. The CDR3 runs to 15 residues. In DNA form, the CDR3 reads TGTGCTTCGAAAAGAGGAGAGGGGGGCTACAATGAGCAGTTCTTC. Amino acids: CASKRGEGGYNEQFF.

V gene TRBV18 combines with J gene TRBJ1-6; 9 nucleotides match TRBD1. The CDR3 has 15 amino acids. CDR1 is KGHSH, CDR2 LQKENI, per germline. V lost 4 bases and J lost 10; bases outside the gene matches: 8. CDR3 sequence reads: CASSLRTGEPSPLHF. CDR3 nucleotides: TGTGCCAGCTCACTAAGGACAGGGGAGCCATCACCCCTCCACTTT.

The chain employs TRBV9 and TRBJ2-1; D may match TRBD1 or TRBD2 (5 bases each). Per the germline V gene, CDR1 is SGDLS and CDR2 is YYNGEE. Trimming left V 3 bases short and J 0 bases short, with 13 bases between. The CDR3 consists of 16 residues. The CDR3 region is CASSGAGGSSYNEQFF. Here the CDR3 DNA reads TGTGCCAGCAGCGGGGCTGGGGGAAGCTCCTACAATGAGCAGTTCTTC.

In DNA form, the CDR3 reads TGTGCCAGCAGCCAACTGGACAGGGTATTTTTGGGTGGCTACACCTTC. Amino acids: CASSQLDRVFLGGYTF. The chain links TRBV4-2 to TRBJ1-2; 8 positions match TRBD1. CDR3 length: 16 residues. V lost 2 bases and J lost 7; bases outside the gene matches: 12. The germline V gene has CDR1 LGHNA and CDR2 YNFKEQ.

The CDR3 coding sequence is TGCAGCGTTGAAGATCCCCTGCGACAGGAAGATAATGAAAAACTGTTTTTT. Its protein is CSVEDPLRQEDNEKLFF. The V and J genes are TRBV29-1 and TRBJ1-4, with D perhaps TRBD1 (6 bases). Per germline, CDR1 SQVTM and CDR2 ANQGSEA. Trimming stripped 0 bases from V and 4 bases from J, with 18 bases between. The CDR3 has 17 residues.

V is TRBV5-8 and J is TRBJ2-1; D gene ambiguous. Trimming shortened V by 10 bases and J by 0 bases, and 14 bases separated the two germline ends. Germline assignment: CDR1 SGHTS and CDR2 YDEGEE. The CDR3 sequence is 14 residues long. This CDR3 reads CAGPGPSSYNEQFF. The CDR3 nucleotides are TGTGCCGGACCGGGCCCTAGCTCCTACAATGAGCAGTTCTTC.

The genes are TRBV12-3 or TRBV12-4 and TRBJ2-3, with 14 nucleotides matching TRBD2. This CDR3 region has 13 residues. Germline trimming cut 6 bases from V and 11 bases from J; bases unmatched to any gene: 4. The CDR3 sequence is CASRGTSGRVQYF. The CDR3 bases are TGTGCCAGCAGGGGGACTAGCGGGAGAGTGCAGTATTTT.

This chain connects TRBV27 to TRBJ2-7; D perhaps matches TRBD2 (7 bases). Trimming took off 3 bases at V and 1 base at J, with 13 bases between the two ends. The CDR3 has 15 amino acids. Germline-derived CDR1 and CDR2 are MNHEY and SMNVEV (reference sequence). The CDR3 sequence: CASSFGLGGSYEQYF. DNA for the CDR3: TGTGCCAGCAGTTTTGGACTAGGGGGATCCTACGAGCAGTACTTC.

The CDR3 loop reads CASSLRDRYNSPLHF. The CDR3 DNA is TGTGCCAGCAGCCTACGGGACAGATATAATTCACCCCTCCACTTT. The chain employs TRBV11-2 and TRBJ1-6; 7 positions agree with TRBD1. Looked up from germline, CDR1 is SGHAT and CDR2 is FQNNGV. The V segment lost 5 bases and the J segment 4 bases; nucleotides outside the gene matches: 5. The CDR3 contains 15 residues.